This entry describes one TCR beta chain. What it recognizes is unknown. Coverage ceases 3 residues before the CDR3 finishes, and the germline J gene fills in the end. The protocol was immunoSEQ multiplex PCR, while the TCRdb copy is restricted to in-frame clones and leaves out a portion. This sample contains fewer than 40,000 clones. This record belongs to a study of T cells in women clearing cervical HPV infection. Study-level background: Control women cleared a single incident HPV16 infection within 12 months.

Germline CDR1 and CDR2: SNHLY and FYNNEI. This CDR3 is 17 amino acids long. General study points: Cases carried less TRBV6-7 than controls: approximately 0.1% versus 0.16%. Unknown T-cell numbers per sample may underlie the richness differences.

The V gene is TRBV2, the J gene TRBJ2-2; weak D call: TRBD1 (6 bases). The material sequenced was blood buffy coat. The TCR originated in a woman aged 18 to 75 with a cervical HPV16 infection that either progressed to CIN3+ or cleared (not recorded which). CDR3 sequence: CASSVAGASSYNSPLFF. CDR3 DNA (partial): TGTGCCAGCAGTGTTGCAGGGGCTAGCTCCTATAATTCACCG.